These T cell receptor beta chains were read from a single sample in a study of vaccination and CD4 T cells after COVID-19. In TCRdb, the PCR reads were re-called with MiXCR into one record per CDR3 protein. The sample records nearly 20,000 distinct CDR3 sequences, just over 45% being singletons. No antigen has been assigned to these receptors. The source material was CD4+ T cells from blood, cultured in vitro, sampled after SARS-CoV-2 vaccination. The receptors were sampled from a human donor who had recovered from COVID-19. Each CDR3 is given with its conserved first and last residue.

j_gene | v_gene | CDR3aa
TRBJ2-5 | TRBV28 | CASSPLGTVETQYF
TRBJ1-3 | TRBV27 | CASSLTYTAGNTIYF
TRBJ2-3 | TRBV24-1 | CATSEKNTDTQYF
TRBJ2-5 | TRBV4-1 | CASSQEGTGEETQYF
TRBJ1-2 | TRBV6-2/TRBV6-3 | CASSLGTEPNYGYTF
TRBJ2-1 | TRBV6-1 | CASSGAGGYNEQFF
TRBJ2-3 | TRBV20-1 | CSARVGSRDTQYF
TRBJ2-3 | TRBV6-1 | CASSALAGGPDTQYF
TRBJ1-5 | TRBV6-1 | CASRPGGQPQHF
TRBJ2-7 | TRBV29-1 | CSVPGQGTYEQYF
TRBJ1-1 | TRBV6-1 | CASSQGLNTEAFF
TRBJ2-2 | TRBV28 | CASKIEGLAGKGTGELFF
TRBJ1-2 | TRBV6-1 | CASSESSGARFYGYTF